This passage covers 11 T cell receptor beta chains from one sample sequenced in a study of cytomegalovirus exposure and HLA in healthy donors. The data were produced by immunoSEQ multiplex PCR, yet TCRdb's version contains in-frame clones alone and is incomplete. The table lists over 250,000 clones, 70% to 90% of them singletons. The specimen was PBMCs. The receptors originated from a woman aged 18 to 35 in good health and CMV-seronegative.

This clone was detected a few times. The genes are TRBV4-1 and TRBJ1-5; 9 bases line up with TRBD1. This CDR3 contains 17 residues. The germline CDR1 and CDR2 sequences are MGHRA and YSYEKL. V was pared by 1 base and J by 4 bases, with 8 bases of the junction left unmatched. CDR3 sequence reads: CASSQGSGTGRNQPQHF. The CDR3 nucleotides read TGCGCCAGCAGCCAAGGTTCCGGGACAGGGAGAAATCAGCCCCAGCATTTT.

J is TRBJ2-1 and V is TRBV9; D gene ambiguous. Germline V gene lookup returns CDR1 SGDLS and CDR2 YYNGEE. V was pared by 4 bases and J by 5 bases, with 22 bases between. CDR3 length: 17 residues. CDR3 nucleotides: TGTGCCAGCAGCCCTCGAACGACACCTCTCTCGGACAATGAGCAGTTCTTC. It codes for CASSPRTTPLSDNEQFF. The whole variable domain, remainder taken from reference TRBV9 and TRBJ2-1, is DSGVTQTPKHLITATGQRVTLRCSPRSGDLSVYWYQQSLDQGLQFLIQYYNGEERAKGNILERFSAQQFPDLHSELNLSSLELGDSALYFCASSPRTTPLSDNEQFFGPGTRLTVL.

V gene TRBV2 combines with J gene TRBJ2-1; perhaps TRBD2 as D (7 bases). The CDR3 has 13 amino acids. V dropped 11 bases and J dropped 5 bases, with 16 bases sitting between them. CDR1 SNHLY and CDR2 FYNNEI come from the germline V gene. CDR3 residues: CASRGGGHNEQFF. DNA for the CDR3: TGTGCCTCGAGAGGGGGGGGCCACAATGAGCAGTTCTTC.

This chain uses TRBV6-6 with TRBJ1-2; perhaps TRBD1 as D (6 bases). The CDR3 consists of 13 residues. Germline CDR1 and CDR2: MNHNY and SVGAGI (reference sequence). Trimming took off 10 bases at V and 2 bases at J, with 14 bases between the two ends. DNA for the CDR3: TGTGCCACCTACAGGGTGGGGAACTATGGCTACACCTTC. Amino acids: CATYRVGNYGYTF.

The chain combines TRBV27 with TRBJ1-1; weak D call: TRBD1 (5 bases). Per germline, CDR1 MNHEY and CDR2 SMNVEV (reference sequence). This CDR3 comprises 15 residues. The ends were cut back, 5 bases at V and 1 base at J, with 14 bases in the middle. CDR3 DNA sequence: TGTGCCAGCAGTCCAGGGATCTACCCGAACACTGAAGCTTTCTTT. It is translated as CASSPGIYPNTEAFF.

With respect to this clone: Sequence at one end of the junction differs from germline and may be a read error. The J gene is TRBJ1-3, the V gene TRBV7-7; D may be TRBD1 (5 bases). The CDR3 loop spans 14 amino acids. Germline assignment: CDR1 SSHAT and CDR2 FNYEAQ (reference sequence). The CDR3 sequence is CASSPQGSGNTIYF. In DNA form, the CDR3 reads TGTGCTAGCAGCCCGCAGGGATCTGGAAACACCATATATTTT.

This rearrangement joins TRBV4-1 to TRBJ2-5; the match to TRBD1 covers 8 bases. V shed 3 bases and J 4 bases; nucleotides not matched to a gene: 16. Germline V gene sequence: CDR1 MGHRA, CDR2 YSYEKL. CDR3 length equals 18 residues. The CDR3 reads CASSHPGQGALYLETQYF. The DNA of the CDR3 is TGCGCCAGCAGCCACCCCGGCCAGGGGGCATTGTATTTAGAGACCCAGTACTTC.

The chain employs TRBV9 and TRBJ2-2, with a possible D match to TRBD1 (5 bases). The length of the CDR3 is 14 residues. V lost 3 bases, J lost 4 bases, and 10 bases lay in between. Germline V lookup: CDR1 SGDLS, CDR2 YYNGEE. As DNA, the CDR3 is TGTGCCAGCAGCGCCCGACAGATCACCGGGGAGCTGTTTTTT. Amino acid sequence: CASSARQITGELFF.

The chain carries TRBV9 and TRBJ2-5; D is possibly TRBD1 (5 bases). Trimming removed 4 bases at V and 5 bases at J, with 15 bases between. The germline V gene encodes CDR1 SGDLS and CDR2 YYNGEE. This CDR3 contains 14 residues. Here the CDR3 reads CASSPPQGDETQYF. The CDR3, as DNA: TGTGCCAGCAGCCCCCCCCAGGGTGATGAGACCCAGTACTTC.

This clone occurred once. The rearrangement links TRBV6-4 to TRBJ2-1; 9 positions match TRBD2. Germline-derived CDR1 and CDR2 are MRHNA and SNTAGT. V trimming: 5 bases; J trimming: 8 bases; junction bases outside the gene matches: 7. CDR3 length: 14 amino acids. Here the CDR3 reads CASSRTSERDEQFF. CDR3 DNA sequence: TGTGCCAGCAGTCGGACTAGCGAGAGGGATGAGCAGTTCTTC.

This clone was seen a handful of times. This chain connects TRBV2 to TRBJ2-3; TRBD2 matches 7 bases. Germline V CDR1 and CDR2: SNHLY, FYNNEI. Germline trimming cut 10 bases from V and 0 bases from J; bases unmatched to any gene: 13. The CDR3 is 16 amino acids. The CDR3 DNA is TGTGCCATCACTAAAGGGCGAGCGGGGAGCACAGATACGCAGTATTTT. Residues: CAITKGRAGSTDTQYF.